The text below deals with one T cell receptor (beta chain). Its target is not known. The V end was cut by 3 bases, the J end by 2 bases, with 8 bases between. CDR1 and CDR2 (germline): SGDLS, YYNGEE. The CDR3 runs to 13 residues. These data originate in a study of identical twins. All donors were healthy, and all were Caucasian. Study observations and caveats: Insertion counts were lower in abundant cord blood beta clonotypes, a trend that memory repertoires did not show.

TCRdb re-called the 5' RACE reads through MiXCR, storing one row per CDR3 protein. Here the sample spans approximately 500,000 distinct CDR3 sequences, 24% being singletons. These same data were also listed under a study on T cells expressing NK-cell markers.

The receptor comes from a woman in her late teens or twenties in good health. Sequencing input: CD4+ T cells sorted from blood. The rearrangement links TRBV9 to TRBJ1-1; D is possibly TRBD1 (5 bases). Here the CDR3 DNA reads TGTGCCAGCAGCGCAGGGTACAACACTGAAGCTTTCTTT. Translation: CASSAGYNTEAFF.